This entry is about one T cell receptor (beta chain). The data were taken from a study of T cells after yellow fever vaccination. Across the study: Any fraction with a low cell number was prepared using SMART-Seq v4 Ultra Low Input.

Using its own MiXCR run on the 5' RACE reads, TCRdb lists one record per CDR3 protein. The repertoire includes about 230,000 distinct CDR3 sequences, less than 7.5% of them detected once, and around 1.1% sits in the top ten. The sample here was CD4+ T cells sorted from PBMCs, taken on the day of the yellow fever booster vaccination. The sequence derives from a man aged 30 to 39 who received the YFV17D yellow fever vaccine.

The CDR3 here is CASRAAGGVNQPQHF. CDR3 nucleotide sequence: TGTGCCAGCAGAGCCGCCGGGGGGGTCAATCAGCCCCAGCATTTT. V gene TRBV27 combines with J gene TRBJ1-5, with a tentative D call TRBD1 (5 bases). The V gene lost 6 bases and the J gene lost 3 bases, with 15 bases spanning the gap. CDR3 length equals 15 residues. Looked up from germline, CDR1 is MNHEY and CDR2 is SMNVEV (reference sequence).